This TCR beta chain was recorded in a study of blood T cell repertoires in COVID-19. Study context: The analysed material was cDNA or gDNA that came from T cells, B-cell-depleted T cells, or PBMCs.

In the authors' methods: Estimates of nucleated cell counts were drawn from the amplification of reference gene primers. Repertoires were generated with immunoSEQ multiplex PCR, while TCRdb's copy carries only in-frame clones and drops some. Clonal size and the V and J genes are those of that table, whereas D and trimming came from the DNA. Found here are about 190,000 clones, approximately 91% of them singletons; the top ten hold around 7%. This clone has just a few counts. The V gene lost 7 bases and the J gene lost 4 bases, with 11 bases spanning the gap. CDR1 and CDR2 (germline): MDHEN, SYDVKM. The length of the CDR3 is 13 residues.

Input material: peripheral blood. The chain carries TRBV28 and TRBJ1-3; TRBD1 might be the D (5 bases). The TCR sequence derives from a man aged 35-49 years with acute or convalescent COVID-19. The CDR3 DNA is TGTGCCAGCAAACTACCAGGGGGAAACACCATATATTTT. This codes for CASKLPGGNTIYF.